The next 28 T cell receptor beta chains were all read from a single sample in a study of human T cells and chemical hapten exposure. Each CDR3 protein is one row after TCRdb ran MiXCR on the RACE reads. This sample carries over 300,000 distinct CDR3 sequences, more than 4.5% of them seen once, and the ten largest clones take 2.6%. Time point reported: pre-sensitization, week 0. Treatment indicated: therapeutic diphenylcyclopropenone sensitization with weekly scalp DPC. The sequenced sample was whole blood, obtained in connection with sensitization to the hapten diphenylcyclopropenone (DPC). Source of these receptors: a woman in her fifties or sixties with alopecia areata. Some clones in this sample may be carry-over from other donors' samples.

The genes are TRBV6-6 and TRBJ1-1; 7 bases are shared with TRBD1. The CDR3 covers 15 residues. CDR1 is MNHNY, CDR2 SVGAGI, per germline (reference sequence). Trimming cost V 6 bases and J 1 base; bases outside gene matches: 8. Here the CDR3 reads CASRLDRVSNTEAFF. CDR3 nucleotide sequence: TGTGCCAGCAGATTAGACAGGGTGTCGAACACTGAAGCTTTCTTT.

This clonotype turned up a few times. This chain uses TRBV28 with TRBJ2-7; 7 bases fit TRBD2. The CDR3 consists of 14 residues. In germline, CDR1 is MDHEN, CDR2 SYDVKM. V dropped 7 bases and J dropped 7; count of bases not matched to a gene: 13. DNA of the CDR3: TGTGCCAGCACGGTCACCCTCGGGAGGCTAGAGCAGTACTTC. This sequence encodes CASTVTLGRLEQYF.

This rearrangement joins TRBV12-3 or TRBV12-4 to TRBJ2-1; 7 nucleotides agree with TRBD1. The V gene end was trimmed by 3 bases and the J gene end by 0 bases; junction bases not matched to a gene: 14. The CDR3 loop spans 19 amino acids. CDR3 DNA: TGTGCCAGCAGTTTTGGGACAGCTCACGACACCAGCTCCTACAATGAGCAGTTCTTC. It codes for CASSFGTAHDTSSYNEQFF.

This clonotype has just a few counts. This chain joins TRBV12-3 or TRBV12-4 and TRBJ1-1, with TRBD1 identical over 12 bases. Trimming at V came to 3 bases and at J to 3 bases, leaving 11 bases not matched to a gene. The CDR3 consists of 18 residues. The DNA of the CDR3 is TGTGCCAGCAGTTTGGGGGGACAGGGGGCCCCTGGGGACACTGAAGCTTTCTTT. Residues: CASSLGGQGAPGDTEAFF.

This clonotype has ten or more counts. The genes are TRBV7-3 and TRBJ2-4, with a tentative D call TRBD1 (6 bases). V lost 0 bases and J 7 bases, leaving 13 bases between the germline ends. Germline lookup yields CDR1 SGHTA and CDR2 FQGTGA. The length of the CDR3 is 15 residues. CDR3 sequence: CASSLTPGTRNIQYF. In nucleotides, the CDR3 is TGTGCCAGCAGCTTAACCCCAGGGACAAGGAACATTCAGTACTTC.

The chain couples TRBV7-3 to TRBJ2-1; TRBD2 aligns across 7 bases. Trimming at V came to 5 bases and at J to 7 bases, leaving 5 bases not matched to a gene. The CDR3 has 13 amino acids. The germline CDR1 and CDR2 sequences are SGHTA and FQGTGA. As DNA, the CDR3 is TGTGCCAGCAGCCCCGGACTAGTAAATGAGCAGTTCTTC. Its protein is CASSPGLVNEQFF.

This clonotype was observed a few times. The chain carries TRBV12-3 or TRBV12-4 and TRBJ1-2; D is undetermined. This CDR3 is built from 15 residues. Trimming took off 4 bases at V and 4 bases at J, with 16 bases between the two ends. The CDR3 DNA reads as TGTGCCAGCAGTTCGCCCGGGCGCCGGGGCTATGGCTACACCTTC. Translating it yields CASSSPGRRGYGYTF.

The genes are TRBV20-1 and TRBJ2-2; tentatively, D is TRBD1 or TRBD2 (5 bases each). V lost 6 bases, J lost 6 bases, and 14 bases lay in between. Germline V gene lookup returns CDR1 DFQATT and CDR2 SNEGSKA (reference sequence). This CDR3 has 13 residues. CDR3 sequence: CSAPRGGAGELFF. The CDR3 DNA reads as TGCAGTGCCCCACGTGGGGGAGCCGGGGAGCTGTTTTTT.

The chain uses TRBV5-1 and TRBJ2-1, with 8 bases aligning to TRBD2. Germline lookup yields CDR1 SGHRS and CDR2 YFSETQ. Unmatched junction bases numbered 9, after V lost 3 bases and J lost 4 bases. The CDR3 length is 16 residues. The CDR3 DNA follows: TGCGCCAGCAGCTGGGGAGATAGCGGGAATTACAATGAGCAGTTCTTC. Residues: CASSWGDSGNYNEQFF.

Only a few counts were recorded for this clonotype. The chain combines TRBV15 with TRBJ1-6; TRBD1 is a possible D gene (6 bases). The V end lost 4 bases, the J end lost 6 bases, and 7 bases lay between the germline ends. The CDR3 has 13 residues. From germline, CDR1 is LNHNV and CDR2 YYDKDF (reference sequence). This chain's CDR3 is CATSKDSNSPLHF. In nucleotides, the CDR3 is TGTGCCACCAGCAAGGACAGTAATTCACCCCTCCACTTT.

This chain joins TRBV3-1 and TRBJ1-4; TRBD1 aligns across 7 bases. Trimming took 2 bases from V and 14 from J; bases not matched to a gene: 5. The CDR3 is 12 residues long. Germline V lookup: CDR1 LGHDT, CDR2 YNNKEL (reference sequence). The CDR3 loop is CASSQTQTGLFF. CDR3 DNA: TGTGCCAGCAGCCAAACACAGACAGGGCTGTTTTTT.

CDR3 nucleotide sequence: TGTGCCAGCAGCTTAAGACAGGGCACCGAAGCTTTCTTT. Translation: CASSLRQGTEAFF. V gene TRBV11-3 combines with J gene TRBJ1-1; 7 bases are a match to TRBD1. Germline trimming cut 2 bases from V and 8 bases from J; bases unmatched to any gene: 5. CDR3 length equals 13 residues. Germline V lookup: CDR1 SGHNT, CDR2 YENEEA.

The gene calls are TRBV15 and TRBJ1-6, with D possibly TRBD1 on 5 matching bases. The CDR3 is 15 amino acids. Germline CDR1 reads LNHNV; CDR2 reads YYDKDF (reference sequence). Between the trimmed V and J ends, which lost 0 bases and 6 bases, there was a span of 9 bases. In DNA form, the CDR3 reads TGTGCCACCAGCAGAGATCAGGGCAGTAATTCACCCCTCCACTTT. Translated, it gives CATSRDQGSNSPLHF.

This clonotype was found a few times. The J gene is TRBJ1-6, the V gene TRBV5-1; D gene unclear. The V gene's germline CDR1 is SGHRS and CDR2 YFSETQ. This CDR3 comprises 15 residues. Trimming took off 4 bases at V and 4 bases at J, with 12 bases between the two ends. The CDR3 DNA reads TGCGCCAGCAGCCCTCGCGCGGAATATAATTCACCCCTCCACTTT. Protein product: CASSPRAEYNSPLHF.

This clonotype occurred a few times. The chain has TRBV29-1 and TRBJ1-1, with 10 bases identical to TRBD1. Losses at the gene ends were 1 base for V and 0 bases for J; bases not matched to a gene: 5. The CDR3 extends over 16 amino acids. Germline V gene lookup returns CDR1 SQVTM and CDR2 ANQGSEA. CDR3 loop: CSVEGAGQGMNTEAFF. In DNA form, the CDR3 reads TGCAGCGTTGAAGGGGCGGGACAGGGGATGAACACTGAAGCTTTCTTT.

The chain uses TRBV11-2 and TRBJ2-7; unclear D gene. Germline V gives CDR1 SGHAT, CDR2 FQNNGV. The CDR3 length is 12 residues. The V and J ends lost 3 bases and 5 bases respectively, with 8 bases between them. CDR3 DNA sequence: TGTGCCAGCAGCTTTGAGCTCCACGAGCAGTACTTC. Its translation is CASSFELHEQYF.

This clonotype was observed a few times. The rearrangement uses TRBV28 and TRBJ1-1; D is unclear. The germline CDR1 and CDR2 sequences are MDHEN and SYDVKM. This CDR3 comprises 12 residues. Trimming removed 10 bases from V and 10 bases from J, with 19 bases in between. The CDR3 coding sequence is TGTGCCACCCTGCCTCTGGGCGGGCGAGCTTTCTTT. As protein: CATLPLGGRAFF.

The CDR3 sequence is CASSFEGTPGGYTF. The CDR3 DNA follows: TGTGCCAGCAGTTTTGAGGGAACTCCAGGAGGCTACACCTTC. This chain uses TRBV28 with TRBJ1-2, with D hard to call. Deletions cut 3 bases from V and 8 bases from J, with 16 bases between. CDR3 length: 14 residues. The V gene's germline CDR1 is MDHEN and CDR2 SYDVKM.

This clonotype was seen more than once but under ten times. This chain joins TRBV12-3 or TRBV12-4 and TRBJ1-1; perhaps TRBD1 as D (5 bases). V lost 3 bases to trimming and J lost 8 bases, with 13 bases between them. The CDR3 is 13 residues long. CDR3 sequence: CASSFGDPGEAFF. The DNA of the CDR3 is TGTGCCAGCAGTTTTGGGGACCCGGGCGAAGCTTTCTTT.

In its sample, this clonotype was seen a few times. The chain employs TRBV12-3 or TRBV12-4 and TRBJ1-6; no definite D call. Trimming pared 1 base from V and 11 bases from J, leaving 12 bases between. CDR3 size: 14 residues. Here the CDR3 DNA reads TGTGCCAGCAGTTTAGGGGTAGGCACCACACCCCTCCACTTT. As protein: CASSLGVGTTPLHF.

This clonotype was seen ten or more times. The V call is TRBV7-2, the J call TRBJ1-2; 7 nucleotides align to TRBD1. The CDR3 spans 16 residues. Germline lookup yields CDR1 SGHTA and CDR2 FQGNSA. With V trimmed by 5 bases and J by 0 bases, 9 bases remained unmatched. The CDR3 DNA reads TGTGCCAGCAGCCTCAGGACAGGCTACACTAACTATGGCTACACCTTC. The encoded protein is CASSLRTGYTNYGYTF.

At least ten counts were recorded for this clonotype. The rearrangement uses TRBV7-9 and TRBJ1-2; TRBD1 agrees at 8 bases. After removal of 4 bases from V and 2 bases from J, the junction contained 6 bases not matched to a gene. The CDR3 spans 15 residues. Germline values: CDR1 SEHNR, CDR2 FQNEAQ (reference sequence). This chain's CDR3 is CASSSGQGGNYGYTF. In DNA form, the CDR3 reads TGTGCCAGCAGCTCTGGACAGGGCGGAAACTATGGCTACACCTTC.

The sample holds many counts of this clonotype. V and J are TRBV6-5 and TRBJ1-1; D possibly corresponds to TRBD1 (5 bases). V was trimmed by 2 bases and J by 1 base, leaving 14 bases between them. The CDR3 has 16 residues. Germline CDR1 reads MNHEY; CDR2 reads SVGAGI. The CDR3: CASSYKPGLTNTEAFF. For the CDR3, the DNA is TGTGCCAGCAGTTACAAACCGGGACTCACGAACACTGAAGCTTTCTTT.

This clonotype appeared many times. The chain couples TRBV5-1 to TRBJ2-3; either TRBD1 or TRBD2 may fit D (5 bases each). In germline, CDR1 is SGHRS, CDR2 YFSETQ. The ends were cut back, 0 bases at V and 0 bases at J, with 11 bases in the middle. The CDR3 length is 16 residues. This CDR3 is CASSLGQGPSTDTQYF. CDR3 DNA sequence: TGCGCCAGCAGCTTGGGCCAGGGACCTAGCACAGATACGCAGTATTTT.

This clonotype came up a few times. The chain is built from TRBV21-1 and TRBJ1-1. TRBV21-1 corresponds to a pseudogene. The CDR3 is 15 amino acids. For the CDR3, the DNA is TGTGCCAGCAGCACCTTTTGCAACGGTGACACTGAAGCTTTCTTT. Translating it yields CASSTFCNGDTEAFF.

The V call is TRBV9, the J call TRBJ1-1, with D possibly matching TRBD1 (5 bases). V was pared by 6 bases and J by 7 bases, with 19 bases between. This CDR3 has 14 amino acids. Germline loops: CDR1 SGDLS, CDR2 YYNGEE. CDR3: CASTQEDSHLEAFF. The CDR3 bases are TGTGCCAGCACCCAAGAAGACAGTCACCTTGAAGCTTTCTTT.

J is TRBJ1-4 and V is TRBV12-3 or TRBV12-4; possible D gene TRBD1, 5 bases. The CDR3 sequence is 11 residues long. Trimming left V 8 bases short and J 8 bases short, with 9 bases between. The CDR3 sequence: CASQGSEKLFF. The CDR3 nucleotides are TGTGCCAGCCAGGGCAGCGAAAAACTGTTTTTT.

This clonotype was observed many times. This sequence joins TRBV29-1 and TRBJ2-1; D is perhaps TRBD2 (6 bases). The CDR3 totals 12 residues. The germline CDR1 and CDR2 sequences are SQVTM and ANQGSEA. V lost 5 bases to trimming and J lost 7 bases, with 12 bases between them. CDR3 bases: TGCAGCGTTACGGGAGAGGGTAATGAGCAGTTCTTC. Translated: CSVTGEGNEQFF.